This TCR beta chain was sequenced for a study of OX40 agonist ivuxolimab in advanced cancers. Looking at the study overall: The treatment was a fully human IgG2 OX40 agonist, ivuxolimab. Dose-escalation patients' cancers were hepatocellular carcinoma, melanoma, renal cell or head and neck cancer. Of the participants, 40% had some prior anti-PD-1, anti-PD-L1 or anti-CTLA-4 therapy, which was allowed. Overall study findings and caveats: Clonal expansion among partial responders at 0.1-3.0 mg/kg ranked near the lowest.

A word on this clone: The antigen remains unidentified.

Here immunoSEQ multiplex PCR was the method, and the copy in TCRdb shows in-frame clones only, minus some. The sample consists of tens of thousands of clones, around 80% of them appearing once. This TCR was sampled from an adult with an advanced solid tumor such as melanoma, head and neck, liver or kidney cancer. The sequencing used CD4+ or CD8+ T cells sorted from blood, collected in a trial of the OX40 agonist ivuxolimab.

In nucleotides, the CDR3 is TGCGCCAGCAGCTTGGGGGCGGACTACAATGAGCAGTTCTTC. Encoded protein: CASSLGADYNEQFF. The genes are TRBV5-1 and TRBJ2-1; D gene ambiguous. The CDR3 extends over 14 amino acids. Germline-derived CDR1 and CDR2 are SGHRS and YFSETQ. V lost 0 bases and J 3 bases, leaving 7 bases between the germline ends.